A selection of T cell receptor beta chains follows, all from one sample in a study of blood T cell repertoires in COVID-19. This table comes from immunoSEQ multiplex PCR, and its TCRdb copy is limited to in-frame clones, with some not included. The sample yields 130,000 to 150,000 clones, 70% to 90% seen once. Sequenced input: peripheral blood. These receptors were taken from a woman aged 60 to 75 with COVID-19, enrolled during active disease. The CDR3 runs from the conserved cysteine through the conserved F or W. A D gene is named only where the DNA matches it firmly. Size is stated for part of the rows, as once, few or many counts, or as a class when the clone is expanded.

CDR3 length	V gene	clone size	J gene	D gene	CDR3 DNA	CDR3 protein
15	TRBV21-1	NA	TRBJ1-1	NA	TGTGCCAGCAGCACTTACAGGGGGCTTGACACTGAAGCTTTCTTT	CASSTYRGLDTEAFF
14	TRBV10-3	NA	TRBJ2-5	NA	TGTGCCACCTCGTCCCCGCAGTACCAAGAGACCCAGTACTTC	CATSSPQYQETQYF
14	TRBV5-1	NA	TRBJ1-1	NA	TGCGCCAGCAGCTCGACAGTTTCGAACACTGAAGCTTTCTTT	CASSSTVSNTEAFF
14	TRBV19	NA	TRBJ2-3	NA	TGTGCCAGTAGTATAGGACTCCGGACAGATACGCAGTATTTT	CASSIGLRTDTQYF
12	TRBV18	NA	TRBJ1-2	NA	TGTGCCAGCTCAACCGGGGAGGTTGGCTACACCTTC	CASSTGEVGYTF
17	TRBV7-6	NA	TRBJ1-5	NA	TGTGCCAGCAGCTTAGGGCCCGGAGAGGGGGAGGGTCAGCCCCAGCATTTT	CASSLGPGEGEGQPQHF
15	TRBV5-6	NA	TRBJ1-2	TRBD1	TGTGCCAGCAGCCGTCCCGGGACAGGGATCTATGGCTACACCTTC	CASSRPGTGIYGYTF
13	TRBV6-4	NA	TRBJ1-3	TRBD1	TGTGCCAGCAGTTTGGACAGGGGAGACACCATATATTTT	CASSLDRGDTIYF
13	TRBV4-2	NA	TRBJ2-7	NA	TGTGCCAGCAGCCAAGGGGCTCGCTACGAGCAGTACTTC	CASSQGARYEQYF
15	TRBV10-3	few	TRBJ1-6	TRBD1	TGTGCCATCGGATTCGGACAGGGAGATAATTCACCCCTCCACTTT	CAIGFGQGDNSPLHF
14	TRBV7-2	NA	TRBJ1-2	NA	TGTGCCAGCAGCCGGGACATAGGTATTTCTGGCTACACCTTC	CASSRDIGISGYTF
12	TRBV6-5	NA	TRBJ1-1	TRBD1	TGTGCCAGCAGCCAGGGGGTGGGTGAAGCTTTCTTT	CASSQGVGEAFF
14	TRBV10-3	NA	TRBJ2-7	TRBD2	TGTGCCATCAGTGAAGGACTAGTCCTTTACGAGCAGTACTTC	CAISEGLVLYEQYF
16	TRBV19	NA	TRBJ1-5	TRBD1	TGTGCCAGTAGTATCCCCGGGACAGTAAGTTTTCAGCCCCAGCATTTT	CASSIPGTVSFQPQHF
18	TRBV13	NA	TRBJ2-3	TRBD2	TGTGCCAGCAGCTACCGTCCTAGCGGGTATTCTAGCACAGATACGCAGTATTTT	CASSYRPSGYSSTDTQYF
16	TRBV11-2	few	TRBJ2-1	TRBD2	TGTGCCAGCAGCTTAGTCGGGGGGTTCTTAGCAGACGAGCAGTTCTTC	CASSLVGGFLADEQFF
19	TRBV11-2	NA	TRBJ1-1	NA	TGTGCCAGCAGCTTAGATCACGGCAGACTAAAACACTTGAACACTGAAGCTTTCTTT	CASSLDHGRLKHLNTEAFF
16	TRBV4-1	NA	TRBJ2-7	TRBD1	TGCGCCAGCAGCCAACCGGGACAGGTTCACTCCTACGAGCAGTACTTC	CASSQPGQVHSYEQYF
14	TRBV7-9	NA	TRBJ2-7	TRBD1	TGTGCCAGCAGGTCGACAGGGGCAACCTACGAGCAGTACTTC	CASRSTGATYEQYF
15	TRBV9	NA	TRBJ1-1	NA	TGTGCCAGCAGCGTAGACACAGGAATGAACACTGAAGCTTTCTTT	CASSVDTGMNTEAFF
14	TRBV15	NA	TRBJ2-5	NA	TGTGCCACCAGACGGCCGGACAGCCAAGAGACCCAGTACTTC	CATRRPDSQETQYF
13	TRBV12-5	NA	TRBJ2-2	NA	TGTGCTAGTGGCGACAGAAACACCGGGGAGCTGTTTTTT	CASGDRNTGELFF
15	TRBV5-1	NA	TRBJ1-2	NA	TGCGCCAGCAGCTTGGTGCAGGGATACAACTATGGCTACACCTTC	CASSLVQGYNYGYTF
14	TRBV3-1/TRBV3-2	NA	TRBJ1-1	TRBD1	TGTGCCAGCAGCCAAGTCACAGGGGGCACTGAAGCTTTCTTT	CASSQVTGGTEAFF
15	TRBV7-3	NA	TRBJ2-5	NA	TGTGCCAGCAGCTTAGGAGTCCAGTTCGGGGAGACCCAGTACTTC	CASSLGVQFGETQYF
13	TRBV18	NA	TRBJ1-4	NA	TGTGCCAGCCGCTGGCAGGAAAATGAAAAACTGTTTTTT	CASRWQENEKLFF
13	TRBV5-6	NA	TRBJ1-2	NA	TGTGCCAGCAGTCGAGAGGGTAGGAAGGGCTACACCTTC	CASSREGRKGYTF